This record covers a single T cell receptor (beta chain). Its target is not known. This entry belongs to a study of shared clonotypes between healthy human individuals. Study-level information: The study used three CD4 naive, three CD4 memory, two CD8 naive and one CD8 memory plate per donor. Study-wide findings and caveats: Sampling used blood alone; tissue repertoires probably differ.

Naive CD8 cells lacked CD45RO, underwent positive selection for CCR7 and left out terminally differentiated effector memory CD45RA+ cells. The CDR3 length is 11 residues. In germline, CDR1 is KGHSH, CDR2 LQKENI. Trimming removed 3 bases at V and 10 bases at J, with 7 bases between. Libraries were prepared by immunoSEQ multiplex PCR; TCRdb keeps only in-frame clonotypes and omits some of them. This table holds roughly 2,000,000 clones, over 85% found once. The V call is TRBV18, the J call TRBJ2-1; possible D gene TRBD2, 6 bases. The clonotype was recovered from a man aged 18 to 30 in good health. The specimen was naive CD8+ T cells sorted from blood. CDR3 nucleotide sequence: TGTGCCAGCTCACCGGGACTCGAGCAGTTCTTC. Translated, it gives CASSPGLEQFF.